This T cell receptor (beta chain) was obtained from a study of esophageal squamous cell carcinoma under preoperative chemotherapy. Study in general: Samples included peripheral blood T cells as well as tumor-infiltrating lymphocytes. Study-wide results and caveats: After treatment, tumor-infiltrating lymphocytes apparently came partly from blood T cells.

V shed 5 bases and J shed 3 bases, with 13 bases lying between them. The CDR3 has 14 residues. Germline V gene lookup returns CDR1 SGHTA and CDR2 FQGNSA. TCRdb ran MiXCR on the PCR reads and lists one entry per CDR3 protein. This table has roughly 20,000 distinct CDR3 sequences, about 45% appearing once. Described time point: after preoperative PTX-NDP chemotherapy. Patients received paclitaxel-nedaplatin as preoperative chemotherapy before surgery. Ten or more counts support this clonotype. Its target is unknown. This clonotype was sampled from a human donor with esophageal squamous cell carcinoma. The donor label of this sample is uncertain. The V call is TRBV7-2, the J call TRBJ2-5, with D possibly TRBD2 on 7 matching bases. This sample was gathered from a patient given preoperative chemotherapy. CDR3 in amino acids: CASSRGGGKETQYF. Written as DNA, the CDR3 is TGTGCCAGCAGCAGAGGGGGGGGAAAAGAGACCCAGTACTTC.